A single TCR beta chain is shown here with its context. Its cognate antigen has yet to be identified. The input lacks base qualities; no much larger clone sits a single base away. The sample belongs to a study of T cell responses to AZD1222 COVID-19 vaccine (dated by TCRdb to the early 2020s). Background for the entire study: Because spike-specific TCR depth and breadth did not differ between the two schedules, AZD1222 recipients who got a second dose at roughly 4 weeks were pooled with those who got a second dose at roughly 12 weeks. A total of about 230 trial participants underwent TCR sequencing, of whom approximately 210 received two doses of AZD1222 and around 25 received two doses of the MenACWY control vaccine. Trial participants were enrolled into age subgroups of 18-55, 56-69 and 70-plus years, which contained 148, 28 and 57 TCR-sequenced participants, respectively. General findings and caveats noted by the study authors: The vaccine-associated CD4 TCRs covered the entire spike protein, and the dominant responses fell in regions 160-218 and 743-854. Participants were mostly white British and included more females than males, and it was suggested by the authors that clonal diversity may have been underestimated. Nearly half of unique spike-specific TCRs reportedly recognized epitopes outside regions mutated in the B.1.351 and B.1.1.7 variants. Because no day 14 peak-response samples were available, the repertoires could be characterized only after the peak T cell response. After two AZD1222 doses, spike-specific TCR breadth and depth were significantly higher than at day 0 and than in MenACWY recipients. Conclusions about previously exposed vaccinees are limited because only five to seven AZD1222 recipients were SARS-CoV-2 seropositive at baseline. The 56-69-year group was small, and its depth increase did not reach significance, likely because of low power.

The CDR3 regions of human TCRbeta chains were subjected to immunosequencing. As for the authors' bioinformatics: Repertoire TCRs were checked for matches against a reference library of SARS-CoV-2-specific TCRs that had been generated using the MIRA antigen-specificity platform. Breadth was defined as the fraction of unique TCRs that were SARS-CoV-2-associated. Depth was defined as the fraction of total T cells that were SARS-CoV-2-associated. Using the MIRA data, every spike-specific TCR was mapped to the spike region that the TCR reacted to and assigned to either a CD4 or a CD8 class. Log10-transformed breadth and depth values were compared by one-way ANOVA with Sidak's multiple comparisons tests. TCRdb holds this immuneACCESS table with in-frame rearrangements only. Some clones are missing; in checked studies, unresolved V genes explain under half, and the rest has no known cause. V and J calls and clone size follow that table, whereas D and trimming were derived from the DNA. This sample gives tens of thousands of clones in total; around nine tenths of them show up just once. The ten largest account for about 14% of the sample.

V and J are trimmed by 4 bases and 8 bases, and the gene matches miss 9 bases of the junction. The CDR3 runs 14 amino acids, cysteine and phenylalanine included. This entry keeps only the CDR3 DNA: 42 bases, framed from base 1. From the germline V gene (reference sequence), CDR1 is LGHDT and CDR2 is YNNKEL. This specimen's time point label, interpreted: baseline before first vaccination. Samples from vaccinated people were obtained from the UK trials COV001 and COV002, which included a single-blind randomized controlled phase 2/3 trial of AZD1222 (ChAdOx1 nCoV-19) in healthy adults. For TCRbeta chain sequencing, PBMC samples from trial participants were taken at day 0 and at day 28 after the second dose.

The source was peripheral blood, collected on day 0 of AZD1222 vaccination. This TCR derives from an adult in good health. The chain is assembled from TRBV3-1 (or the pseudogene TRBV3-2) and TRBJ1-2, with TRBD1 matching 8 junction bases. The base sequence is TGTGCCAGCAGCCCTGGACAGGGTGTCGGCGGCTACACCTTC. The translation is CASSPGQGVGGYTF.